A single sample is the source of the 9 T cell receptor beta chains below, sequenced in a study of beta chain features in type 1 diabetes. Study outcomes and limitations: Shorter TCRB CDR3s, moderately but significantly so, marked every one of the four CD4+ subsets in Type 1 diabetes patients.

Which antigens these TCRs recognize remains unknown. The study reverse transcribed the entire isolated RNA, so it sequenced expressed TCRB transcripts. Repertoires were generated with immunoSEQ multiplex PCR, while TCRdb's copy carries only in-frame clones and drops some. The sample records about 340,000 clones, roughly 13% being singletons. Sequencing used naive CD4+ T cells from blood. Receptors originate from a woman aged 18 to 35 with type 1 diabetes.

The genes are TRBV5-4 and TRBJ2-1, with 14 bases lining up with TRBD2. The CDR3 has 16 amino acids. From germline, CDR1 is SGHNT and CDR2 YYREEE (reference sequence). The trim removed 1 base at V and 8 bases at J, leaving 5 bases unmatched. CDR3 protein: CASSLLTSGRADEQFF. CDR3 nucleotides: TGTGCCAGCAGCTTGCTGACTAGCGGGAGGGCGGATGAGCAGTTCTTC.

The chain couples TRBV7-9 to TRBJ1-2; possible D gene TRBD1, 6 bases. Deletions cut 5 bases from V and 5 bases from J, with 9 bases between. This CDR3 has 12 residues. The germline V gene has CDR1 SEHNR and CDR2 FQNEAQ (reference sequence). The CDR3 DNA reads as TGTGCCAGCAGCAGGACAGAGTATGGCTACACCTTC. Translation: CASSRTEYGYTF.

In its sample, this clone was seen a few times. CDR3 residues: CASSSYRGADTQYF. The CDR3 nucleotides are TGTGCCAGCAGCTCTTACAGGGGTGCAGATACGCAGTATTTT. V and J are TRBV7-3 and TRBJ2-3; TRBD1 matches at 7 bases. Trimming at V came to 4 bases and at J to 4 bases, leaving 5 bases not matched to a gene. CDR1 SGHTA and CDR2 FQGTGA come from the germline V gene. This CDR3 is 14 amino acids long.

J is TRBJ2-3 and V is TRBV6-1, with D perhaps matching TRBD1 (6 bases). V was shortened by 2 bases and J by 4 bases, with 13 bases between the two germline ends. The germline gives CDR1 MNHNS, CDR2 SASEGT. The CDR3 has 15 residues. The CDR3 reads CASSETGLRADTQYF. The CDR3 DNA is TGTGCCAGCAGTGAAACAGGGTTACGGGCAGATACGCAGTATTTT.

This clone was counted only a few times. The chain carries TRBV9 and TRBJ2-1, with D perhaps TRBD2 (6 bases). This CDR3 spans 15 amino acids. Germline lookup yields CDR1 SGDLS and CDR2 YYNGEE. Between the trimmed V and J ends, which lost 1 base and 5 bases, there was a span of 13 bases. The CDR3 sequence: CASSVRPGGNNEQFF. The DNA of the CDR3 is TGTGCCAGCAGCGTACGACCTGGGGGGAACAATGAGCAGTTCTTC.

The gene calls are TRBV27 and TRBJ2-7, with a weak D call TRBD2 (6 bases). Trimming took 5 bases from V and 4 from J, leaving 24 bases between them. The CDR3 sequence is 17 residues long. Looked up from germline, CDR1 is MNHEY and CDR2 is SMNVEV (reference sequence). The CDR3 coding sequence is TGTGCCAGCAGTCCCCCCCCCTCGGGAGCCACCTCGTACGAGCAGTACTTC. This codes for CASSPPPSGATSYEQYF.

The rearrangement joins TRBV19 to TRBJ1-5, with unresolved D. Germline-derived CDR1 and CDR2 are LNHDA and SQIVND (reference sequence). The CDR3 has 18 amino acids. V was pared by 2 bases and J by 3 bases, with 20 bases between. The CDR3 sequence is CASSIRSRNNPNNQPQHF. The CDR3 DNA reads as TGTGCCAGTAGTATACGATCCAGAAACAATCCGAACAATCAGCCCCAGCATTTT.

Remarks on this clone: Other DNA sequences from this sample encode an identical CDR3 as well. This chain links TRBV4-3 with TRBJ1-2; D might be TRBD1 (6 bases). The CDR3 spans 15 residues. Germline CDR1 is LGHNA and CDR2 is YSLEER. Between the trimmed V and J ends, which lost 0 bases and 3 bases, there was a span of 11 bases. The CDR3 spells CASSQDTGGHYGYTF. The CDR3 DNA reads as TGCGCCAGCAGCCAAGATACGGGGGGCCACTATGGCTACACCTTC.

There are a few counts of this clone. Other DNA sequences in this sample translate to the same CDR3. V is TRBV9 and J is TRBJ2-1; 7 bases are shared with TRBD2. Germline values: CDR1 SGDLS, CDR2 YYNGEE. V lost 0 bases to trimming and J lost 4 bases; unmatched junction nucleotides: 4. The CDR3 covers 15 residues. This chain's CDR3 is CASSVAGGPYNEQFF. The CDR3 nucleotides are TGTGCCAGCAGCGTAGCGGGAGGACCTTACAATGAGCAGTTCTTC.